This entry lists 17 T cell receptor beta chains sequenced from one sample in a study of CD8 T cells in Susac syndrome. Reverse transcription of roughly 0.5 to 1 ug RNA used random hexamers. TCRdb passed the immunoSEQ multiplex PCR reads through MiXCR, listing each CDR3 protein once. The data show 130,000 or so distinct CDR3 sequences, with 94% seen just once and roughly 0.098% held by the top ten. Specimen: CD4+ T cells from PBMCs. These receptors came from a human donor in good health.

The chain is built from TRBV19 and TRBJ2-5, with D possibly matching TRBD2 (6 bases). The length of the CDR3 is 15 residues. V was cut by 6 bases and J by 3 bases, with 17 bases left in between. The germline V gene has CDR1 LNHDA and CDR2 SQIVND (reference sequence). The CDR3 protein is CASSRSGEREETQYF. The CDR3 nucleotides are TGTGCCAGTAGCCGATCGGGGGAGAGAGAAGAGACCCAGTACTTC.

This clonotype was detected once. The genes are TRBV6-5 and TRBJ2-3; TRBD1 aligns across 8 bases. The V gene end was trimmed by 5 bases and the J gene end by 3 bases; junction bases not matched to a gene: 7. Germline values: CDR1 MNHEY, CDR2 SVGAGI. The CDR3 is made up of 15 amino acids. The CDR3 spells CASSPGQARTDTQYF. The CDR3 bases are TGTGCCAGCAGTCCGGGACAGGCTCGGACAGATACGCAGTATTTT.

The chain employs TRBV5-1 and TRBJ2-2; 10 bases map to TRBD2. There are 16 residues in the CDR3. Germline CDR1 SGHRS, CDR2 YFSETQ. V gave up 2 bases and J gave up 3 bases; unmatched junction bases: 4. CDR3 region: CASSFLAGVYTGELFF. Here the CDR3 DNA reads TGCGCCAGCAGCTTTCTAGCGGGAGTGTACACCGGGGAGCTGTTTTTT.

The rearrangement uses TRBV11-3 and TRBJ2-1, with 8 bases matching TRBD2. The CDR3 is 15 amino acids. J gave up 9 bases and V 1 base, and 8 bases lay outside the gene matches. CDR1 SGHNT and CDR2 YENEEA come from the germline V gene. CDR3 coding DNA: TGTGCCAGCAGCTTAGGTGGTAGCGGGAAGGGTGAGCAGTTCTTC. It specifies CASSLGGSGKGEQFF.

This chain joins TRBV4-3 and TRBJ2-3; 8 bases match TRBD2. Germline V gene lookup returns CDR1 LGHNA and CDR2 YSLEER. Unmatched junction bases numbered 5, after V lost 4 bases and J lost 2 bases. The CDR3 runs to 15 residues. The CDR3 is CASSPAAGATDTQYF. CDR3 sequence (DNA): TGCGCCAGCAGCCCCGCAGCGGGGGCCACAGATACGCAGTATTTT.

Only a few counts were recorded for this clonotype. The chain couples TRBV6-2 or TRBV6-3 to TRBJ1-5; D unclear. The length of the CDR3 is 14 residues. The V end lost 5 bases, the J end lost 6 bases, and 14 bases lay between the germline ends. Per germline, CDR1 MNHEY and CDR2 SVGEGT. The CDR3 DNA sequence: TGTGCCAGCAGTCGACCCTGGACCCGTCAGCCCCAGCATTTT. It encodes CASSRPWTRQPQHF.

The rearrangement joins TRBV7-3 to TRBJ2-3; no reliable D call. The CDR3 extends over 17 amino acids. V was shortened by 5 bases and J by 2 bases, with 20 bases between the two germline ends. Germline V gene lookup returns CDR1 SGHTA and CDR2 FQGTGA. For the CDR3, the DNA is TGTGCCAGCAGCCCGGTCGCGCAGTACCGAACCACAGATACGCAGTATTTT. Protein product: CASSPVAQYRTTDTQYF.

The J gene is TRBJ2-1, the V gene TRBV7-9; possible D gene TRBD1, 6 bases. V lost 1 base to trimming and J lost 4 bases, with 11 bases between them. The germline CDR1 and CDR2 sequences are SEHNR and FQNEAQ (reference sequence). The CDR3 totals 15 residues. The chain's CDR3 is CASSLDRGTYNEQFF. DNA for the CDR3: TGTGCCAGCAGCTTAGATAGGGGGACGTACAATGAGCAGTTCTTC. Full variable domain (outside the CDR3, taken from reference TRBV7-9 and TRBJ2-1): DTGVSQNPRHKITKRGQNVTFRCDPISEHNRLYWYRQTLGQGPEFLTYFQNEAQLEKSRLLSDRFSAERPKGSFSTLEIQRTEQGDSAMYLCASSLDRGTYNEQFFGPGTRLTVL.

V usage is TRBV4-1 and J usage is TRBJ1-2; 7 nucleotides match TRBD1. CDR3 length: 14 residues. Per the germline V gene, CDR1 is MGHRA and CDR2 is YSYEKL. The ends lost 0 bases at V and 5 bases at J; junction bases unmatched: 3. The CDR3: CASSQDARGYGYTF. Here the CDR3 DNA reads TGCGCCAGCAGCCAAGATGCCAGGGGGTATGGCTACACCTTC.

In its sample, this clonotype was seen once. The chain recombines TRBV25-1 with TRBJ2-7; 9 positions agree with TRBD1. The germline V gene has CDR1 MGHDK and CDR2 SYGVNS. CDR3 length: 15 residues. With 4 bases clipped from V and 5 bases from J, the junction kept 9 bases outside the gene matches. Here the CDR3 reads CASSAAQGASDEQYF. The CDR3 nucleotides are TGTGCCAGCAGTGCCGCACAGGGGGCATCGGACGAGCAGTACTTC.

About this clonotype: A read error may account for a junction end that differs from germline. The V and J genes are TRBV29-1 and TRBJ2-3, with 7 bases matching TRBD2. CDR3 size: 15 residues. Germline lookup yields CDR1 SQVTM and CDR2 ANQGSEA. CDR3: CSVEAGLVFTDTQYF. The CDR3 region has the DNA TGCAGCGTCGAAGCGGGGCTGGTATTCACAGATACGCAGTATTTT.

The rearrangement uses TRBV19 and TRBJ2-1; TRBD2 matches at 10 bases. The CDR3 is 16 residues long. Germline V CDR1 and CDR2: LNHDA, SQIVND (reference sequence). V lost 3 bases and J lost 5; bases outside the gene matches: 7. CDR3 sequence reads: CASSIAGLAAHNEQFF. DNA for the CDR3: TGTGCCAGTAGTATCGCCGGACTAGCGGCCCACAATGAGCAGTTCTTC.

This clonotype was seen just once. V is TRBV12-3 or TRBV12-4 and J is TRBJ2-3; 9 bases match TRBD2. V was clipped by 9 bases and J by 0 bases; unmatched bases: 16. The CDR3 has 18 amino acids. This chain's CDR3 is CASQAGPGGLASTDTQYF. For the CDR3, the DNA is TGTGCCAGTCAGGCGGGACCTGGGGGACTAGCCAGCACAGATACGCAGTATTTT.

The chain carries TRBV7-9 and TRBJ2-7; 7 bases map to TRBD2. Germline trimming cut 4 bases from V and 5 bases from J; bases unmatched to any gene: 8. The CDR3 consists of 14 residues. Germline CDR1 is SEHNR and CDR2 is FQNEAQ (reference sequence). The CDR3 loop reads CASSSSGGVDEQYF. The CDR3 DNA reads as TGTGCCAGCAGCTCCTCTGGGGGGGTAGACGAGCAGTACTTC.

This clonotype has a single count. The rearrangement joins TRBV7-2 to TRBJ2-5; maybe TRBD2 (6 bases). This CDR3 spans 15 amino acids. The ends were cut back, 4 bases at V and 5 bases at J, with 17 bases in the middle. The germline gives CDR1 SGHTA, CDR2 FQGNSA. CDR3 nucleotide sequence: TGTGCCAGCAGCTCTATGAAGCAGGAGGGGGAGACCCAGTACTTC. Translating gives CASSSMKQEGETQYF.

CDR3 protein: CASSYNYYGYTF. The CDR3 nucleotides read TGTGCCAGCAGTTACAATTACTATGGCTACACCTTC. The rearrangement links TRBV6-2 or TRBV6-3 to TRBJ1-2; no clear D gene. Per the germline V gene, CDR1 is MNHEY and CDR2 is SVGEGT. The CDR3 has 12 residues. V was trimmed by 2 bases and J by 3 bases, leaving 4 bases between them.

The J gene is TRBJ1-4, the V gene TRBV5-1, with 9 bases identical to TRBD1. The CDR3 spans 14 residues. Germline V gives CDR1 SGHRS, CDR2 YFSETQ. V shed 6 bases and J 7 bases; nucleotides not matched to a gene: 7. CDR3 sequence (DNA): TGCGCCAGCACCAAAGGGACAGGGAGTGAAAAACTGTTTTTT. Translating gives CASTKGTGSEKLFF.